The 30 T cell receptor beta chains below all came from one sample that was sequenced in a study of T cell responses to AZD1222 COVID-19 vaccine. Sequencing used immunoSEQ multiplex PCR; TCRdb keeps in-frame clones, though not all of them. The repertoire holds around 120,000 clones, with 90% to 95% as singletons. The sample consisted of peripheral blood, taken on day 0 of AZD1222 vaccination. These receptors were taken from an adult in good health.

The chain has TRBV4-2 and TRBJ1-1; no clear D gene. The CDR3 totals 13 residues. The germline CDR1 and CDR2 sequences are LGHNA and YNFKEQ. V dropped 7 bases and J dropped 1 base, with 10 bases sitting between them. This chain's CDR3 is CASTHGENTEAFF. The CDR3, as DNA: TGTGCCAGCACCCACGGGGAGAACACTGAAGCTTTCTTT.

This clone appeared a few times. The rearrangement links TRBV4-1 to TRBJ1-1; a weak D match, TRBD1 (5 bases). CDR3 length: 16 residues. Germline values: CDR1 MGHRA, CDR2 YSYEKL. Trimming pared 0 bases from V and 6 bases from J, leaving 17 bases between. The chain's CDR3 is CASSQDVPRDGAEAFF. The CDR3 nucleotides read TGCGCCAGCAGCCAAGATGTCCCCCGGGACGGAGCTGAAGCTTTCTTT.

This clone was counted once. V and J are TRBV4-2 and TRBJ1-5; no clear D. The CDR3 contains 15 residues. Germline loops: CDR1 LGHNA, CDR2 YNFKEQ. V was clipped by 3 bases and J by 0 bases, with 9 bases between them. This CDR3 is CASSQGSNSNQPQHF. The CDR3 DNA follows: TGTGCCAGCAGCCAGGGGAGCAATAGCAATCAGCCCCAGCATTTT.

The gene calls are TRBV10-3 and TRBJ2-7; 13 bases align to TRBD2. Germline values: CDR1 ENHRY, CDR2 SYGVKD. This CDR3 is 16 amino acids long. The trim removed 4 bases at V and 0 bases at J, leaving 3 bases unmatched. The CDR3 DNA reads TGTGCCATCAGTGGGAGGACTAGCGGGAGCTCCTACGAGCAGTACTTC. Its protein product is CAISGRTSGSSYEQYF.

The chain is built from TRBV10-3 and TRBJ2-3; weak D call: TRBD2 (6 bases). V shed 10 bases and J shed 4 bases, with 18 bases lying between them. Germline loops: CDR1 ENHRY, CDR2 SYGVKD. The CDR3 extends over 14 amino acids. CDR3: CATDGVGGADTQYF. CDR3 sequence (DNA): TGTGCCACCGACGGAGTGGGGGGTGCAGATACGCAGTATTTT.

CDR3 protein: CASSLGGLSNQPQHF. The CDR3 nucleotides are TGTGCCAGCAGCTTGGGGGGGTTAAGCAATCAGCCCCAGCATTTT. V is TRBV5-6 and J is TRBJ1-5; TRBD1 is a possible D gene (5 bases). CDR1 and CDR2 from the germline V gene are SGHDT and YYEEEE. The germline V and J ends were trimmed by 0 bases and 1 base, with 8 bases remaining between them. CDR3 length equals 15 residues.

The V and J genes are TRBV18 and TRBJ2-5; perhaps TRBD1 as D (5 bases). The germline CDR1 and CDR2 sequences are KGHSH and LQKENI. The CDR3 is 14 residues long. Trimming stripped 1 base from V and 2 bases from J, with 8 bases between. The CDR3 loop reads CASSPLQAQETQYF. For the CDR3, the DNA is TGTGCCAGCTCACCACTACAGGCTCAAGAGACCCAGTACTTC.

The sample holds a few counts of this clone. The chain couples TRBV20-1 to TRBJ1-5; D call uncertain. CDR1 and CDR2 (germline): DFQATT, SNEGSKA (reference sequence). This CDR3 has 14 residues. Trimming removed 3 bases from V and 0 bases from J, with 9 bases in between. CDR3 in amino acids: CSASITDSNQPQHF. Here the CDR3 DNA reads TGCAGTGCTAGTATTACTGATAGCAATCAGCCCCAGCATTTT.

The rearrangement uses TRBV3-1 (or the pseudogene TRBV3-2) and TRBJ2-1, with D maybe TRBD1 (5 bases). V lost 1 base to trimming and J lost 12 bases, with 13 bases between them. The CDR3 runs to 13 residues. The V gene's germline CDR1 is LGHDT and CDR2 YNNKEL (reference sequence). The CDR3 spells CASSQGVGVAQFF. The CDR3 DNA follows: TGTGCCAGCAGCCAAGGGGTAGGGGTTGCGCAGTTCTTC.

The J gene is TRBJ2-3, the V gene TRBV7-6, with TRBD1 matching 9 bases. V dropped 4 bases and J dropped 3; count of bases not matched to a gene: 5. This CDR3 comprises 15 residues. CDR1 is SGHVS, CDR2 FNYEAQ, per germline. The CDR3 here is CASSSDDRGTDTQYF. For the CDR3, the DNA is TGTGCCAGCAGCTCAGACGACAGGGGGACAGATACGCAGTATTTT.

This clone turned up a few times. The chain combines TRBV12-3 or TRBV12-4 with TRBJ2-1; no firm D call. Between the trimmed V and J ends, which lost 10 bases and 0 bases, there was a span of 10 bases. This CDR3 is built from 13 residues. CDR3 sequence: CATQRNSYNEQFF. Here the CDR3 DNA reads TGTGCCACCCAAAGGAACTCCTACAATGAGCAGTTCTTC.

This clone was observed a single time. The CDR3 DNA follows: TGTGCCAGCAGCCAAGTTAGAAGCCCAGATACGCAGTATTTT. It is translated as CASSQVRSPDTQYF. The chain couples TRBV3-1 (or the pseudogene TRBV3-2) to TRBJ2-3; D not resolved. The CDR3 is made up of 14 amino acids. The germline CDR1 and CDR2 sequences are LGHDT and YNNKEL (reference sequence). Trimming pared 1 base from V and 4 bases from J, leaving 9 bases between.

The chain is built from TRBV7-9 and TRBJ1-3; D unresolved. CDR1 is SEHNR and CDR2 is FQNEAQ in the germline V gene (reference sequence). Trimming removed 5 bases at V and 7 bases at J, with 6 bases between. This CDR3 is built from 11 residues. As DNA, the CDR3 is TGTGCCAGCAGCCCCACCAACACCATATATTTT. Its protein product is CASSPTNTIYF.

The V and J genes are TRBV18 and TRBJ2-7, with 7 bases aligning to TRBD1. Germline V lookup: CDR1 KGHSH, CDR2 LQKENI. With V trimmed by 1 base and J by 0 bases, 3 bases remained unmatched. CDR3 size: 15 residues. CDR3 bases: TGTGCCAGCTCACCACTAGGACAGGTCTCCTACGAGCAGTACTTC. Protein sequence: CASSPLGQVSYEQYF.

The chain links TRBV7-2 to TRBJ1-2; D gene ambiguous. The germline gives CDR1 SGHTA, CDR2 FQGNSA. Trimming stripped 8 bases from V and 0 bases from J, with 10 bases between. This CDR3 contains 13 residues. DNA for the CDR3: TGTGCCAGCTTCGATTCGGCTAACTATGGCTACACCTTC. It yields the protein CASFDSANYGYTF.

This clone was picked up one time. The CDR3 region is CASSLALGTPNQYEKLFF. The CDR3 bases are TGTGCCAGCAGCTTGGCCCTAGGGACACCAAATCAATACGAAAAACTGTTTTTT. The chain uses TRBV7-9 and TRBJ1-4; D possibly corresponds to TRBD1 (6 bases). From germline, CDR1 is SEHNR and CDR2 FQNEAQ (reference sequence). The CDR3 length is 18 residues. V lost 3 bases to trimming and J lost 8 bases, with 25 bases between them.

The gene calls are TRBV3-1 (or the pseudogene TRBV3-2) and TRBJ1-3; TRBD1 aligns across 7 bases. The junction had 6 bases not matched to a gene; V was cut back by 4 bases and J by 0 bases. The CDR3 sequence is 16 residues long. CDR1 LGHDT and CDR2 YNNKEL come from the germline V gene (reference sequence). The CDR3 sequence is CASSPWDSTSGNTIYF. Written as DNA, the CDR3 is TGTGCCAGCAGCCCGTGGGACAGTACCTCTGGAAACACCATATATTTT.

Turning to this clone: Different DNA sequences within this sample yield the same CDR3. The rearrangement joins TRBV9 to TRBJ1-3; no reliable D call. Trimming took off 1 base at V and 0 bases at J, with 5 bases between the two ends. CDR3 size: 14 residues. From germline, CDR1 is SGDLS and CDR2 YYNGEE. The DNA of the CDR3 is TGTGCCAGCAGCGTAACCGACTCTGGAAACACCATATATTTT. It encodes CASSVTDSGNTIYF.

This clone was counted once. This chain uses TRBV6-1 with TRBJ2-5; 12 bases fit TRBD2. The CDR3 spans 17 residues. V dropped 2 bases and J dropped 2; count of bases not matched to a gene: 6. Germline V gives CDR1 MNHNS, CDR2 SASEGT. The CDR3 bases are TGTGCCAGCAGTGAACCGACTAGCGGGAGTAATCAAGAGACCCAGTACTTC. Encoded protein: CASSEPTSGSNQETQYF.

The chain couples TRBV27 to TRBJ1-1, with 10 bases that match TRBD1. With V trimmed by 3 bases and J by 4 bases, 2 bases remained unmatched. The CDR3 covers 14 residues. Germline CDR1 is MNHEY and CDR2 is SMNVEV (reference sequence). The CDR3 loop is CASSFGTGATEAFF. CDR3 nucleotides: TGTGCCAGCAGTTTTGGGACAGGGGCCACTGAAGCTTTCTTT.

This chain joins TRBV27 and TRBJ2-7, with 10 bases fitting TRBD2. With 8 bases clipped from V and 4 bases from J, the junction kept 8 bases outside the gene matches. The length of the CDR3 is 14 residues. Per germline, CDR1 MNHEY and CDR2 SMNVEV (reference sequence). CDR3 region: CASASGSSGYEQYF. The CDR3 nucleotides are TGTGCCAGCGCTAGCGGGAGTTCGGGTTACGAGCAGTACTTC.

A single count supports this clone. The chain is built from TRBV15 and TRBJ2-7, with TRBD1 matching over 7 bases. This CDR3 has 15 amino acids. V gave up 1 base and J gave up 3 bases; unmatched junction bases: 6. Germline CDR1 reads LNHNV; CDR2 reads YYDKDF (reference sequence). The CDR3 nucleotides are TGTGCCACCAGCAGAGCCAAGGGACAGTACTACGAGCAGTACTTC. Its translation is CATSRAKGQYYEQYF.

The CDR3 bases are TGCGCCAGCAGTAATAACAGGGGGGGCACAGATACGCAGTATTTT. Translated: CASSNNRGGTDTQYF. This rearrangement joins TRBV10-2 to TRBJ2-3; 8 bases are a match to TRBD1. Trimming at V came to 5 bases and at J to 1 base, leaving 5 bases not matched to a gene. The V gene's germline CDR1 is WSHSY and CDR2 SAAADI. This CDR3 has 15 residues.

The chain has TRBV21-1 and TRBJ1-1. TRBV21-1 is a pseudogene. The CDR3 covers 14 residues. The CDR3 is CASSNIPANTEAFF. The CDR3 DNA reads TGTGCCAGCAGCAATATACCGGCGAACACTGAAGCTTTCTTT.

The genes are TRBV5-1 and TRBJ1-4; no firm D call. CDR1 SGHRS and CDR2 YFSETQ come from the germline V gene. Deletions cut 0 bases from V and 2 bases from J, with 8 bases between. This CDR3 region has 15 residues. CDR3 loop: CASSLDPGTNEKLFF. The CDR3 coding sequence is TGCGCCAGCAGCTTGGACCCGGGGACTAATGAAAAACTGTTTTTT.

The rearrangement links TRBV18 to TRBJ2-7; 7 bases are shared with TRBD2. Germline loops: CDR1 KGHSH, CDR2 LQKENI. J gave up 2 bases and V 5 bases, and 3 bases lay outside the gene matches. The CDR3 extends over 13 amino acids. CDR3 sequence (DNA): TGTGCCAGCTCAGGCGGGGGAACCTACGAGCAGTACTTC. Protein: CASSGGGTYEQYF.

J is TRBJ1-5 and V is TRBV5-4; D gene unclear. CDR3 length equals 14 residues. The V end was cut by 0 bases, the J end by 3 bases, with 7 bases between. CDR1 SGHNT and CDR2 YYREEE come from the germline V gene (reference sequence). Here the CDR3 reads CASSLGGINQPQHF. The CDR3 DNA reads as TGTGCCAGCAGCTTGGGCGGGATCAATCAGCCCCAGCATTTT.

The sample holds one count of this clone. This chain connects TRBV6-1 to TRBJ1-3; a weak D match, TRBD1 (6 bases). This CDR3 has 16 residues. V lost 4 bases to trimming and J lost 0 bases, with 13 bases between them. Germline lookup yields CDR1 MNHNS and CDR2 SASEGT. CDR3 nucleotide sequence: TGTGCCAGCAGTGCCCCGGGACATTCCTCTGGAAACACCATATATTTT. This translates into CASSAPGHSSGNTIYF.

The V gene is TRBV7-8, the J gene TRBJ2-7, with D uncertain. The V gene's germline CDR1 is SGHVS and CDR2 FQNEAQ. The V end was cut by 1 base, the J end by 4 bases, with 8 bases between. CDR3 length: 13 residues. The CDR3 DNA is TGTGCCAGCAGCTTAGGATCGACGTACGAGCAGTACTTC. It encodes CASSLGSTYEQYF.

The CDR3 nucleotides are TGTGCCAGTAGTATAGGGGGCCTGGGGACCCAGTACTTC. Protein: CASSIGGLGTQYF. The chain joins TRBV19 to TRBJ2-5, with D possibly matching TRBD1 (5 bases). The V and J ends lost 1 base and 7 bases respectively, with 10 bases between them. The CDR3 runs to 13 residues. The germline V gene encodes CDR1 LNHDA and CDR2 SQIVND (reference sequence).